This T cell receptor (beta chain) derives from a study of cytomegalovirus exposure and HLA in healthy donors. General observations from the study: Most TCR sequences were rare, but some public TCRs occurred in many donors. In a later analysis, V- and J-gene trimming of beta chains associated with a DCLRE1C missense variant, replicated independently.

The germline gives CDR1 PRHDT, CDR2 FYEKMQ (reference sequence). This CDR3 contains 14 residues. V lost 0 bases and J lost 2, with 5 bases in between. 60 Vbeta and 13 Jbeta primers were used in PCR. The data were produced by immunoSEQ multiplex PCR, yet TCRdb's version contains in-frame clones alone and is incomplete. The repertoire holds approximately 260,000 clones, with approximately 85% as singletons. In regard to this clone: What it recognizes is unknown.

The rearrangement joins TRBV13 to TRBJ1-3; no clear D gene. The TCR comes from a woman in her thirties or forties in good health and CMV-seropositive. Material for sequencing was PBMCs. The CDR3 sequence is CASSLGYAGNTIYF. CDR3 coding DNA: TGTGCCAGCAGCTTAGGTTATGCTGGAAACACCATATATTTT.